Below, 10 T cell receptor beta chains from the same sample are listed, as sequenced in a study of metastatic and nonmetastatic thyroid tumors. TCRdb re-processed the PCR reads through MiXCR. The sample has about 14,000 clones; around 28% are singletons. There were no patients who had received any treatment before thyroid surgery. The sequencing sample was made of tumor tissue. These receptors all stem from a female donor with papillary thyroid cancer or a benign thyroid nodule (not recorded which). Some clones in this sample may be carry-over from other donors' samples.

This clone appeared a few times. The chain links TRBV12-3 or TRBV12-4 to TRBJ2-7; 7 positions match TRBD1. V was pared by 3 bases and J by 3 bases, with 2 bases of the junction left unmatched. The length of the CDR3 is 13 residues. CDR3 sequence (DNA): TGTGCCAGCAGTTTGGGACAGTTCTACGAGCAGTACTTC. Its protein product is CASSLGQFYEQYF.

By share, this clone ranks as medium-sized. The rearrangement uses TRBV7-8 and TRBJ2-7; TRBD2 matches at 7 bases. The CDR3 extends over 16 amino acids. Germline V gene data show CDR1 as SGHVS and CDR2 as FQNEAQ. V trimming: 5 bases; J trimming: 2 bases; junction bases outside the gene matches: 12. In DNA, the CDR3 is TGTGCCAGCAGCCTGGATAGTGGCGGGGGAACCTACGAGCAGTACTTC. Translating it yields CASSLDSGGGTYEQYF.

This chain links TRBV10-3 with TRBJ1-2; D gene unclear. V shed 3 bases and J shed 7 bases, with 12 bases lying between them. This CDR3 is built from 13 residues. Germline values: CDR1 ENHRY, CDR2 SYGVKD. The CDR3 region has the DNA TGTGCCATCAGTGAAGACAAGTTTTCTGGCTACACCTTC. Translating it yields CAISEDKFSGYTF.

The chain uses TRBV30 and TRBJ1-4; 7 nucleotides line up with TRBD1. The CDR3 contains 15 residues. V gave up 2 bases and J gave up 4 bases; unmatched junction bases: 7. Germline CDR1 is GTSNPN and CDR2 is SVGIG (reference sequence). The DNA for the CDR3 is TGTGCCTGGAGTTTCCTAGGGGGCCTTAATGAAAAACTGTTTTTT. This codes for CAWSFLGGLNEKLFF.

The chain combines TRBV2 with TRBJ2-1; 10 bases map to TRBD2. The V gene end was trimmed by 6 bases and the J gene end by 3 bases; junction bases not matched to a gene: 5. Germline loops: CDR1 SNHLY, CDR2 FYNNEI. The CDR3 has 15 residues. The CDR3 region is CASRKGTSVYNEQFF. The CDR3 DNA sequence: TGTGCCAGCAGGAAAGGGACTAGCGTCTACAATGAGCAGTTCTTC.

This clone showed up just once. This chain links TRBV15 with TRBJ2-2; TRBD2 matches at 7 bases. Germline lookup yields CDR1 LNHNV and CDR2 YYDKDF (reference sequence). The CDR3 runs to 21 residues. Losses at the gene ends were 0 bases for V and 0 bases for J; bases not matched to a gene: 16. In DNA form, the CDR3 reads TGTGCCACCAGCAGAGAGAGGAGCGGGACCGGACTTGACTCGAACACCGGGGAGCTGTTTTTT. Encoded protein: CATSRERSGTGLDSNTGELFF.

This chain uses TRBV11-2 with TRBJ1-1; 7 bases fit TRBD1. The junction had 11 bases not matched to a gene; V was cut back by 7 bases and J by 0 bases. Germline CDR1 is SGHAT and CDR2 is FQNNGV. The CDR3 consists of 16 residues. The CDR3 region has the DNA TGTGCCAGCAACCTCGTCGACAGGGAAATGAACACTGAAGCTTTCTTT. It codes for CASNLVDREMNTEAFF.

The chain couples TRBV28 to TRBJ2-5; D might be TRBD1 (6 bases). The CDR3 runs 15 residues. Trimming pared 1 base from V and 1 base from J, leaving 10 bases between. Germline lookup yields CDR1 MDHEN and CDR2 SYDVKM. The chain's CDR3 is CASSLLGGTQETQYF. The CDR3 DNA follows: TGTGCCAGCAGTTTATTAGGGGGAACCCAAGAGACCCAGTACTTC.

This sequence joins TRBV18 and TRBJ1-2; 7 bases map to TRBD1. J was trimmed by 2 bases and V by 3 bases; bases with no gene match: 0. Germline CDR1 reads KGHSH; CDR2 reads LQKENI. The CDR3 is made up of 13 amino acids. CDR3 in DNA: TGTGCCAGCTCACCGGGACAGAACTATGGCTACACCTTC. Its protein is CASSPGQNYGYTF.

Ten or more counts support this clone. V gene TRBV30 combines with J gene TRBJ1-2; 8 nucleotides line up with TRBD1. CDR1 and CDR2 (germline): GTSNPN, SVGIG (reference sequence). CDR3 size: 18 residues. Trimming removed 1 base from V and 7 bases from J; junction bases left unmatched: 20. CDR3 DNA sequence: TGTGCCTGGAGTGAGGAGGGTTTATTCAGGGGGCGTCTTAGTGGCTACACCTTC. Protein product: CAWSEEGLFRGRLSGYTF.